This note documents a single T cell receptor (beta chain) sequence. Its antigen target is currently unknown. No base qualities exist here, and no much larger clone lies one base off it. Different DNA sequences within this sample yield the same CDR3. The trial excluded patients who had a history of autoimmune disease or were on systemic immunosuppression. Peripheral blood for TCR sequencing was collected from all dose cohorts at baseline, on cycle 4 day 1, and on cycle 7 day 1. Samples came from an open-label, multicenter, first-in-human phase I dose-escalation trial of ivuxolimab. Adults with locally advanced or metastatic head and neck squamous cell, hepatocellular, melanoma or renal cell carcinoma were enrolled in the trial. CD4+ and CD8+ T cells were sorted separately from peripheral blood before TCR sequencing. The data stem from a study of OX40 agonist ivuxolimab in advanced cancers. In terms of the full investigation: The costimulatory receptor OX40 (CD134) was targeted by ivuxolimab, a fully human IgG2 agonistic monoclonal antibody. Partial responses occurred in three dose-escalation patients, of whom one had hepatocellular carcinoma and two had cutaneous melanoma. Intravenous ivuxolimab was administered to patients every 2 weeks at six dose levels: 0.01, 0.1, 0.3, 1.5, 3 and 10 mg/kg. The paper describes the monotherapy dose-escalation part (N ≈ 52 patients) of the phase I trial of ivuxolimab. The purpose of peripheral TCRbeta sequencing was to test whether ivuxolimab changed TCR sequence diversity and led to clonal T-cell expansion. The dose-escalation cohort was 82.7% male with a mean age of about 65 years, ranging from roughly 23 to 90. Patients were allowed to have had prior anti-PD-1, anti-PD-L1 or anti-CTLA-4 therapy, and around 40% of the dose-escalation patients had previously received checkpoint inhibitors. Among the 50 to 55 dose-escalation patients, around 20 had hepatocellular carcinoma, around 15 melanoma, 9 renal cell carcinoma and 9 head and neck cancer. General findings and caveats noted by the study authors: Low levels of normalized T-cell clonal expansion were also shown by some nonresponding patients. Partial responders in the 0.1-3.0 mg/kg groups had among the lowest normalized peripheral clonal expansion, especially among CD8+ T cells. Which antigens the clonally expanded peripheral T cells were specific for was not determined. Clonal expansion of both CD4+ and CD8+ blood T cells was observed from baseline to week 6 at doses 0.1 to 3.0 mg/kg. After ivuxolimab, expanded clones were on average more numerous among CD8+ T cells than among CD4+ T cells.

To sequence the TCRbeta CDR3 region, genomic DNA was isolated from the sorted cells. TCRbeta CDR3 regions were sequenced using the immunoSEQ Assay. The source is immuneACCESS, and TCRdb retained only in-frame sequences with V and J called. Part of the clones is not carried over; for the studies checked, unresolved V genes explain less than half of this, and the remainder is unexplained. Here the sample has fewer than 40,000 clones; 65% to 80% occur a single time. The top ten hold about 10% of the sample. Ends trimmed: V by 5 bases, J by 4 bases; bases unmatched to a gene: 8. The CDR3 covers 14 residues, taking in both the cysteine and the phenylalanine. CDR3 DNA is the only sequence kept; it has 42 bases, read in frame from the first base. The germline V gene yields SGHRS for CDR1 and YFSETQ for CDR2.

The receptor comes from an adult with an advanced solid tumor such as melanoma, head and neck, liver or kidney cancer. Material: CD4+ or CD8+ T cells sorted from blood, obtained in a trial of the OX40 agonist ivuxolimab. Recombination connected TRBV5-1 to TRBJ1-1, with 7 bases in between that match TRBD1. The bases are TGCGCCAGCAGTGGTCAGGGGGGGAGCACTGAAGCTTTCTTT. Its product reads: CASSGQGGSTEAFF.